These T cell receptor beta chains were read from a single sample in a study of T cells in localized non-small cell lung cancer. Assay used: immunoSEQ multiplex PCR; TCRdb lists only in-frame clones, some missing. This sample yields approximately 760 clones, of which 25% are seen a single time; about a sixth belongs to the top ten. The starting material was lung tumor tissue, obtained before any cancer treatment. The receptors derive from a male donor at least 60 years old with stage III squamous cell lung carcinoma. The CDR3 runs from the conserved cysteine through the conserved F or W. D genes are given only for firm matches. Clone sizes are given selectively: once, few, many, or a class where the clone is expanded.

clone_size: few
d_call: NA
j_call: TRBJ2-5
v_call: TRBV11-3
cdr3_aa: CASIHTRAVETQYF
cdr3_nt: TGTGCCAGCATCCACACCCGGGCGGTGGAGACCCAGTACTTC

clone_size: NA
d_call: TRBD1
j_call: TRBJ2-2
v_call: TRBV7-7
cdr3_aa: CASSLPPDRARAGELFF
cdr3_nt: TGTGCCAGCAGCTTACCTCCTGACAGGGCGAGGGCCGGGGAGCTGTTTTTT

clone_size: few
d_call: TRBD1
j_call: TRBJ1-1
v_call: TRBV6-8
cdr3_aa: CASSRRDRGPEAFF
cdr3_nt: TGTGCCAGCAGCCGCCGGGACAGGGGCCCGGAGGCTTTCTTT

clone_size: NA
d_call: TRBD1
j_call: TRBJ2-7
v_call: TRBV6-8
cdr3_aa: CASSKMYRGNYEQYF
cdr3_nt: TGTGCCAGCAGTAAAATGTACAGGGGGAATTACGAGCAGTACTTC

clone_size: NA
d_call: NA
j_call: TRBJ1-6
v_call: TRBV5-1
cdr3_aa: CASSLEGQGLWGNSPLHF
cdr3_nt: TGCGCCAGCAGCTTGGAAGGGCAGGGACTGTGGGGTAATTCACCCCTCCACTTT

clone_size: few
d_call: NA
j_call: TRBJ2-5
v_call: TRBV10-3
cdr3_aa: CAISEGGNRETQYF
cdr3_nt: TGTGCCATCAGTGAGGGGGGTAATCGAGAGACCCAGTACTTC

clone_size: NA
d_call: TRBD1
j_call: TRBJ1-2
v_call: TRBV6-8
cdr3_aa: CASRTQGAHYGYTF
cdr3_nt: TGTGCCAGCAGGACCCAGGGGGCTCATTATGGCTACACCTTC

clone_size: large
d_call: TRBD1
j_call: TRBJ1-4
v_call: TRBV29-1
cdr3_aa: CSVIGQGSGEKLFF
cdr3_nt: TGCAGCGTTATTGGACAGGGGTCAGGTGAAAAACTGTTTTTT

clone_size: NA
d_call: NA
j_call: TRBJ1-2
v_call: TRBV29-1
cdr3_aa: CSVVWRSFGGYTF
cdr3_nt: TGCAGCGTTGTATGGAGGAGTTTTGGTGGCTACACCTTC

clone_size: medium-sized
d_call: NA
j_call: TRBJ2-1
v_call: TRBV9
cdr3_aa: CASSSRAGHSEQFF
cdr3_nt: TGTGCCAGCAGCTCACGGGCGGGGCATAGTGAGCAGTTCTTC

clone_size: few
d_call: NA
j_call: TRBJ1-2
v_call: TRBV29-1
cdr3_aa: CSVGDNYYGYTF
cdr3_nt: TGCAGCGTTGGCGACAATTACTATGGCTACACCTTC

clone_size: NA
d_call: NA
j_call: TRBJ2-3
v_call: TRBV19
cdr3_aa: CASSGPSFTDTQYF
cdr3_nt: TGTGCCAGTAGTGGGCCCTCTTTCACAGATACGCAGTATTTT

clone_size: medium-sized
d_call: NA
j_call: TRBJ2-5
v_call: TRBV11-3
cdr3_aa: CASSHVWSLETQYF
cdr3_nt: TGTGCCAGCAGCCACGTTTGGTCGTTGGAGACCCAGTACTTC

clone_size: NA
d_call: NA
j_call: TRBJ2-7
v_call: TRBV28
cdr3_aa: CASSLVGNEQYF
cdr3_nt: TGTGCCAGCAGTTTAGTGGGAAACGAGCAGTACTTC

clone_size: NA
d_call: NA
j_call: TRBJ2-2
v_call: TRBV19
cdr3_aa: CASSIQARGTGELFF
cdr3_nt: TGTGCCAGTAGTATACAGGCCCGAGGGACCGGGGAGCTGTTTTTT

clone_size: NA
d_call: NA
j_call: TRBJ1-1
v_call: TRBV10-1
cdr3_aa: CASSSEPGAFF
cdr3_nt: TGCGCCAGCAGTTCGGAGCCGGGGGCTTTCTTT

clone_size: few
d_call: NA
j_call: TRBJ2-7
v_call: TRBV11-3
cdr3_aa: CASSPASAGTGEQYF
cdr3_nt: TGTGCCAGCAGCCCGGCTAGTGCGGGGACGGGCGAGCAGTACTTC

clone_size: few
d_call: NA
j_call: TRBJ2-3
v_call: TRBV9
cdr3_aa: CASLGLLSPDTQYF
cdr3_nt: TGTGCCAGCCTGGGACTCCTCTCTCCAGATACGCAGTATTTT

clone_size: few
d_call: NA
j_call: TRBJ2-5
v_call: TRBV6-8
cdr3_aa: CASSFNAGRETQYF
cdr3_nt: TGTGCCAGCAGTTTTAATGCAGGTCGAGAGACCCAGTACTTC

clone_size: NA
d_call: NA
j_call: TRBJ2-2
v_call: TRBV11-3
cdr3_aa: CASSPLGRGALNTGELFF
cdr3_nt: TGTGCCAGCAGCCCCCTTGGCAGAGGGGCCCTGAACACCGGGGAGCTGTTTTTT

clone_size: few
d_call: NA
j_call: TRBJ1-2
v_call: TRBV10-2
cdr3_aa: CASSPQLLLYTF
cdr3_nt: TGCGCCAGCAGCCCCCAACTTCTACTATACACCTTC

clone_size: NA
d_call: NA
j_call: TRBJ1-2
v_call: TRBV1
cdr3_aa: CASSQDPPGSATPYGYTF
cdr3_nt: TGCGCCAGCAGCCAAGATCCCCCCGGCTCTGCAACACCCTATGGCTACACCTTC

clone_size: NA
d_call: TRBD2
j_call: TRBJ2-7
v_call: TRBV5-1
cdr3_aa: CASSPTELAGGPSSYEQYF
cdr3_nt: TGCGCCAGCAGCCCTACCGAACTAGCGGGGGGACCAAGCTCCTACGAGCAGTACTTC

clone_size: NA
d_call: NA
j_call: TRBJ2-2
v_call: TRBV5-1
cdr3_aa: CASSFNPNTGELFF
cdr3_nt: TGCGCCAGCAGCTTTAACCCTAACACCGGGGAGCTGTTTTTT

clone_size: few
d_call: TRBD1
j_call: TRBJ1-3
v_call: TRBV6-8
cdr3_aa: CASSKQGGVSSGNTIYF
cdr3_nt: TGTGCCAGCAGTAAACAGGGGGGCGTAAGCTCTGGAAACACCATATATTTT

clone_size: NA
d_call: NA
j_call: TRBJ2-7
v_call: TRBV14
cdr3_aa: CASSLNRGGQYF
cdr3_nt: TGTGCCAGCAGCCTTAACCGAGGCGGGCAGTACTTC

clone_size: few
d_call: NA
j_call: TRBJ1-1
v_call: TRBV11-3
cdr3_aa: CASSPKNEGVGKSAEAFF
cdr3_nt: TGTGCCAGCAGCCCAAAAAATGAGGGTGTGGGGAAATCGGCTGAAGCTTTCTTT

clone_size: large
d_call: NA
j_call: TRBJ2-7
v_call: TRBV11-3
cdr3_aa: CASSLGHRSSYEQYF
cdr3_nt: TGTGCCAGCAGCTTGGGACATCGAAGCTCCTACGAGCAGTACTTC

clone_size: NA
d_call: TRBD2
j_call: TRBJ2-3
v_call: TRBV2
cdr3_aa: CASSERRGGDTQYF
cdr3_nt: TGTGCCAGCAGTGAAAGGCGGGGGGGAGATACGCAGTATTTT